This T cell receptor beta chain was profiled in a study of T cells in Graves' hyperthyroidism and ophthalmopathy. Exclusion of patients followed from uncontrolled infection, other autoimmune disease, pregnancy or lactation. Cells are PBMCs isolated from roughly 9.3 ml of fresh blood. The source material, RNA transcripts, was used to amplify TCR beta CDR3 regions. First-round RT-PCR of the TCR CDR3 relied on the HTBI primer set. TCRdb re-analysed the multiplex PCR reads in MiXCR, keeping a single row per CDR3 protein. Among hundreds of thousands of distinct CDR3 sequences listed, approximately 15% were seen once. This CDR3 is 18 amino acids long. With 1 base clipped from V and 2 bases from J, the junction kept 8 bases outside the gene matches. Germline lookup yields CDR1 LGHNA and CDR2 YNFKEQ.

The sequenced sample consisted of blood. The chain couples TRBV4-2 to TRBJ2-2; 9 bases fit TRBD2. The sequence was collected from a woman in her 40s with Graves' hyperthyroidism. CDR3 DNA sequence: TGTGCCAGCAGCCAAGGACTAGCGGAGGACCTCAACACCGGGGAGCTGTTTTTT. Residues: CASSQGLAEDLNTGELFF.